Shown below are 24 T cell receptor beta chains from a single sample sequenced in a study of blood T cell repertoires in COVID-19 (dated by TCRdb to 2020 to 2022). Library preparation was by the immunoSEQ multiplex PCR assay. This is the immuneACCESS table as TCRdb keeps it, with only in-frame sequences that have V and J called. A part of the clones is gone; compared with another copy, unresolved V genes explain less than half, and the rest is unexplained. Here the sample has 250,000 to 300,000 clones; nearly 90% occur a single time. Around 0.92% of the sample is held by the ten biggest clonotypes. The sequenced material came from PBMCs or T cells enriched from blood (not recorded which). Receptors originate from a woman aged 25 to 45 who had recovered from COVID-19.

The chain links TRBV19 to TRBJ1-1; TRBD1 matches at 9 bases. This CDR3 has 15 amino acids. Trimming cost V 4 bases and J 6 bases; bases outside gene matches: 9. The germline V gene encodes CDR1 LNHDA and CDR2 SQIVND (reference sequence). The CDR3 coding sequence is TGTGCCAGTAGTAACGACGGACAGGGGAAGTCTGAAGCTTTCTTT. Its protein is CASSNDGQGKSEAFF.

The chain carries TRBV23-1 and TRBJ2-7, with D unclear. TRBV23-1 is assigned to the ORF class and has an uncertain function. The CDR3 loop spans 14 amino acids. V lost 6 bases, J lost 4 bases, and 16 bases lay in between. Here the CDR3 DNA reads TGCGCCAGCAGACTAATTCGGGTTGAATACGAGCAGTACTTC. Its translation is CASRLIRVEYEQYF.

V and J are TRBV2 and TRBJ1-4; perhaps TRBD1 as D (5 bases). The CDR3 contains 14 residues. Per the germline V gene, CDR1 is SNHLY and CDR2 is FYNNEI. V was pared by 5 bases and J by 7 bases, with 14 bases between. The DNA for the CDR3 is TGTGCCAGCAGTTTTGGGGGGGAAGTTGAAAAACTGTTTTTT. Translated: CASSFGGEVEKLFF.

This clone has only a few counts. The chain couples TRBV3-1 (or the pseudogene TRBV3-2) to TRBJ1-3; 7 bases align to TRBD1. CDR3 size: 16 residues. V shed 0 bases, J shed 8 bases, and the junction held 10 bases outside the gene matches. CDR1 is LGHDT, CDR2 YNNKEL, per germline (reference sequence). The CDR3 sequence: CASSQDQVRGLHTIYF. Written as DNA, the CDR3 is TGTGCCAGCAGCCAAGATCAAGTCAGGGGGTTACACACCATATATTTT.

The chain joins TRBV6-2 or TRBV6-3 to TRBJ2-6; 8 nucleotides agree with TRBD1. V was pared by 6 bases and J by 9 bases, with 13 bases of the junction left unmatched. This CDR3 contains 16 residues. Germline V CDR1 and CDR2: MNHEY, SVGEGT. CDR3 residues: CASSPGQGSPLNVLTF. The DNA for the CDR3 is TGTGCCAGCAGCCCCGGACAGGGTTCGCCCCTCAACGTCCTGACTTTC.

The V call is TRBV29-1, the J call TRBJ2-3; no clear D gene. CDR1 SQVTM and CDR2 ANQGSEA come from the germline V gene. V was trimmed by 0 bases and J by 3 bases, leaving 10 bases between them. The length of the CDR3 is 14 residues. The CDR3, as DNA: TGCAGCGTTGAAGACTATGACTCTACAGATACGCAGTATTTT. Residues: CSVEDYDSTDTQYF.

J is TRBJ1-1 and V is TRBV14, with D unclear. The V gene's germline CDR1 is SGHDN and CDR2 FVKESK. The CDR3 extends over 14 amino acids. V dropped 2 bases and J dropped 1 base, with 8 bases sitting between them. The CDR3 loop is CASSQPSRNTEAFF. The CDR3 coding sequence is TGTGCCAGCAGCCAACCATCCAGGAACACTGAAGCTTTCTTT.

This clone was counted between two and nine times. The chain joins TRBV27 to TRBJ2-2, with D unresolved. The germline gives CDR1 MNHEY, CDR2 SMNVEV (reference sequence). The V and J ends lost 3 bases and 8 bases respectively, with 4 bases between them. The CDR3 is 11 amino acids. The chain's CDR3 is CASSLAGELFF. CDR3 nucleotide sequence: TGTGCCAGCAGTTTGGCAGGGGAGCTGTTTTTT.

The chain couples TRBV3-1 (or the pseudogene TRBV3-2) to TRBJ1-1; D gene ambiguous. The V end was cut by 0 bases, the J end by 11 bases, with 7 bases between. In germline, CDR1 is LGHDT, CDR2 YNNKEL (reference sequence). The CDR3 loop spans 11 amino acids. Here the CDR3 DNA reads TGTGCCAGCAGCCAAGATGCCAGGGCTTTCTTT. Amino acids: CASSQDARAFF.

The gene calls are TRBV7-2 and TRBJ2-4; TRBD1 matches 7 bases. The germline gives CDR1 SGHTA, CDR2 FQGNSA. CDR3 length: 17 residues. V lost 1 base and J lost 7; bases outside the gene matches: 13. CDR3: CASSLGATGAPRNIQYF. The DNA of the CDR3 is TGTGCCAGCAGCTTAGGGGCAACAGGGGCGCCAAGGAACATTCAGTACTTC.

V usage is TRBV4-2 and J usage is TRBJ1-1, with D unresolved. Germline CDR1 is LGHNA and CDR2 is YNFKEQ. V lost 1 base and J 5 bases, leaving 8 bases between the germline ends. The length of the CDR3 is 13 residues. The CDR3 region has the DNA TGTGCCAGCAGCCAAGCCTTAGAGACTGAAGCTTTCTTT. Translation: CASSQALETEAFF.

Here the CDR3 DNA reads TGCGCCAGCAGCCCGGGGGGGACCGGGACCCGGGAGCAGTTCTTC. The encoded protein is CASSPGGTGTREQFF. V is TRBV4-1 and J is TRBJ2-1; the match to TRBD2 covers 8 bases. This CDR3 is built from 15 residues. The junction had 12 bases not matched to a gene; V was cut back by 4 bases and J by 10 bases. Germline lookup yields CDR1 MGHRA and CDR2 YSYEKL.

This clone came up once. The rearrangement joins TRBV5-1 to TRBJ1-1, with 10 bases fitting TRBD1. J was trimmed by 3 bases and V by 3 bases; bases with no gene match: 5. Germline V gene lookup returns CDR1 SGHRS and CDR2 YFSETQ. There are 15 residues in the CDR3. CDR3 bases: TGCGCCAGCAGCTCAGGGACAGGGGACGACACTGAAGCTTTCTTT. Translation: CASSSGTGDDTEAFF.

The CDR3 sequence is CAWTLGAGYAGQYF. The CDR3 region has the DNA TGTGCCTGGACCCTAGGGGCAGGGTATGCAGGGCAGTACTTC. This sequence joins TRBV30 and TRBJ2-7; weak D call: TRBD1 (5 bases). The CDR3 consists of 14 residues. V lost 4 bases and J 9 bases, leaving 22 bases between the germline ends. Germline lookup yields CDR1 GTSNPN and CDR2 SVGIG (reference sequence).

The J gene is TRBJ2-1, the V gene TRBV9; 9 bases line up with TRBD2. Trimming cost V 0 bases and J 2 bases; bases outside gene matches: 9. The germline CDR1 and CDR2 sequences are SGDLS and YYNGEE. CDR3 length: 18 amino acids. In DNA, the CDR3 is TGTGCCAGCAGCGTAGAGGCGGGGGGGCCTACCGCCTACAATGAGCAGTTCTTC. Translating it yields CASSVEAGGPTAYNEQFF. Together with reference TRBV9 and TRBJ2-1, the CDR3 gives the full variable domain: DSGVTQTPKHLITATGQRVTLRCSPRSGDLSVYWYQQSLDQGLQFLIQYYNGEERAKGNILERFSAQQFPDLHSELNLSSLELGDSALYFCASSVEAGGPTAYNEQFFGPGTRLTVL.

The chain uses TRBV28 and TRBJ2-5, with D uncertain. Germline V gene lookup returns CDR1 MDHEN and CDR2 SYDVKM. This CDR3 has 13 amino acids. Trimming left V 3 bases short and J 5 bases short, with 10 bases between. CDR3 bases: TGTGCCAGCAGTTTTGCTAGTTCGGAGACCCAGTACTTC. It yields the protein CASSFASSETQYF.

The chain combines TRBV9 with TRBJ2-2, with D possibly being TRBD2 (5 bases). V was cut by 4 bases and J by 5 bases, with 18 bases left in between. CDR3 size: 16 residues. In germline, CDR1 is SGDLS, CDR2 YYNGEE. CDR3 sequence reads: CASSPPSASLTGELFF. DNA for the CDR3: TGTGCCAGCAGCCCCCCCTCTGCTAGCTTAACCGGGGAGCTGTTTTTT.

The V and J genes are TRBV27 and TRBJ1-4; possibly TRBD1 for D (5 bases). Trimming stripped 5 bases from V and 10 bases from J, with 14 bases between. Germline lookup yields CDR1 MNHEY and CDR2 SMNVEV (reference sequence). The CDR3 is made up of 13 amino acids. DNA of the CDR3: TGTGCCAGCAGTCTCCTCCCGGGGGGAAAACTGTTTTTT. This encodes CASSLLPGGKLFF.

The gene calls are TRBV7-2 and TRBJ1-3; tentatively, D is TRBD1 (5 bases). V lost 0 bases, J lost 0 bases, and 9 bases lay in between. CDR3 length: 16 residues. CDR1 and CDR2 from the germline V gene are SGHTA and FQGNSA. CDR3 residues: CASSLAQGSSGNTIYF. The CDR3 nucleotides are TGTGCCAGCAGCTTAGCCCAGGGTTCCTCTGGAAACACCATATATTTT.

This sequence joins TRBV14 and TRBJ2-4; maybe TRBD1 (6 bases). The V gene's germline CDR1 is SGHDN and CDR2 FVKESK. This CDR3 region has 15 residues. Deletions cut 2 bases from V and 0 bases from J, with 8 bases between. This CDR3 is CASSQQGLAKNIQYF. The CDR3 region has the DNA TGTGCCAGCAGCCAACAGGGGCTAGCCAAAAACATTCAGTACTTC.

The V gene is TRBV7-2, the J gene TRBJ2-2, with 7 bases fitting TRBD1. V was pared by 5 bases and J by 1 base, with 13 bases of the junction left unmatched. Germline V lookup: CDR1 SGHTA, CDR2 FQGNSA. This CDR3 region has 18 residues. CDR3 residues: CASSTNAGTARNTGELFF. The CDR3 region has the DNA TGTGCCAGCAGCACCAACGCCGGGACAGCGCGGAACACCGGGGAGCTGTTTTTT.

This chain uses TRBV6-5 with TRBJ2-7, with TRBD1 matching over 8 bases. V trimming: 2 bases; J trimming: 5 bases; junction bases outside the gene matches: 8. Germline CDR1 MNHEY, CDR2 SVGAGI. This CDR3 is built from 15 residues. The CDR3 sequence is CASSYTGSQGDEQYF. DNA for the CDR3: TGTGCCAGCAGTTACACGGGGTCACAGGGGGACGAGCAGTACTTC.

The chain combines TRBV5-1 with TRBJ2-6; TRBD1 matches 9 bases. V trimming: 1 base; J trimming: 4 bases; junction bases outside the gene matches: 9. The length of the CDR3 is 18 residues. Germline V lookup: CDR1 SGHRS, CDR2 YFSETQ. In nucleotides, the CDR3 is TGCGCCAGCAGCTTGATGGCACAGGGGGCGCCCGGGGCCAACGTCCTGACTTTC. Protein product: CASSLMAQGAPGANVLTF.

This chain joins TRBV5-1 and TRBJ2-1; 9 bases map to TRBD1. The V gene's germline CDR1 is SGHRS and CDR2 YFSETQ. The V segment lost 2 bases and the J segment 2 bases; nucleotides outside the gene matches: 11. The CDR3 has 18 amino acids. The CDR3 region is CASSFGPLGTGTYNEQFF. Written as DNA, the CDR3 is TGCGCCAGCAGCTTCGGGCCCCTAGGGACAGGGACCTACAATGAGCAGTTCTTC.